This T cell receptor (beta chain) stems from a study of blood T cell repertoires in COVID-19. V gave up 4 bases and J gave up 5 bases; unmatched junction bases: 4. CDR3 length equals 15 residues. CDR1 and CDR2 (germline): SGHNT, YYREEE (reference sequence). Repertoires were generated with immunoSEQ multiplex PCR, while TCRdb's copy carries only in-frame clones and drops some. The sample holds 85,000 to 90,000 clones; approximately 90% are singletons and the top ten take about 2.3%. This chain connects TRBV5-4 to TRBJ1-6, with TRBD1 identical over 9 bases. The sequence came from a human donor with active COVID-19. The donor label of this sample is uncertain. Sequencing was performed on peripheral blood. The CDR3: CASSPGQGDNSPLHF. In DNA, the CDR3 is TGTGCCAGCAGCCCGGGACAGGGCGATAATTCACCCCTCCACTTT.